The 30 T cell receptor beta chains below come from one sample, sequenced in a study of technical replicates of blood from a few donors. Data came from immunoSEQ multiplex PCR; TCRdb stores just in-frame clones and leaves some out. Here the sample spans roughly 50,000 clones, 90% to 95% being singletons. Sample: PBMCs. The receptors come from a human donor in good health. Some clones in this sample may be carry-over from other donors' samples.

This rearrangement joins TRBV11-3 to TRBJ2-1; a weak D match, TRBD2 (6 bases). The germline V and J ends were trimmed by 3 bases and 9 bases, with 15 bases remaining between them. Germline V lookup: CDR1 SGHNT, CDR2 YENEEA. This CDR3 spans 14 amino acids. The CDR3 reads CASSLGGGAGEQFF. The CDR3 DNA is TGTGCCAGCAGCTTGGGTGGAGGGGCCGGTGAGCAGTTCTTC.

This chain connects TRBV6-4 to TRBJ2-1; D remains unclear. The germline V and J ends were trimmed by 3 bases and 0 bases, with 12 bases remaining between them. Germline loops: CDR1 MRHNA, CDR2 SNTAGT. The CDR3 has 16 amino acids. In DNA form, the CDR3 reads TGTGCCAGCAGTGAGGAAATTACTACCTCCTACAATGAGCAGTTCTTC. This codes for CASSEEITTSYNEQFF.

The CDR3 spells CSVEGPGGMNTEAFF. The CDR3 DNA sequence: TGCAGCGTTGAAGGCCCGGGGGGAATGAACACTGAAGCTTTCTTT. The V gene is TRBV29-1, the J gene TRBJ1-1; a weak D match, TRBD1 (5 bases). CDR3 size: 15 residues. Trimming took off 1 base at V and 0 bases at J, with 12 bases between the two ends. Looked up from germline, CDR1 is SQVTM and CDR2 is ANQGSEA.

This chain uses TRBV29-1 with TRBJ2-2, with TRBD1 matching over 9 bases. CDR3 size: 17 residues. V shed 4 bases, J shed 2 bases, and the junction held 11 bases outside the gene matches. The germline CDR1 and CDR2 sequences are SQVTM and ANQGSEA. CDR3 protein: CSVGDTPGQGNTGELFF. CDR3 bases: TGCAGCGTTGGAGACACACCGGGACAGGGAAACACCGGGGAGCTGTTTTTT.

The J gene is TRBJ1-2, the V gene TRBV18; D unresolved. The germline V gene encodes CDR1 KGHSH and CDR2 LQKENI. CDR3 length: 13 amino acids. The germline V and J ends were trimmed by 3 bases and 2 bases, with 7 bases remaining between them. The CDR3 bases are TGTGCCAGCTCACCGGGCAGCAACTATGGCTACACCTTC. The encoded protein is CASSPGSNYGYTF.

The genes are TRBV7-3 and TRBJ1-2; 10 bases are shared with TRBD1. Germline CDR1 SGHTA, CDR2 FQGTGA. J was trimmed by 5 bases and V by 5 bases; bases with no gene match: 2. CDR3 length: 13 residues. The CDR3 DNA reads as TGTGCCAGCAGCCCGGGACAGGGGTATGGCTACACCTTC. Translation: CASSPGQGYGYTF.

The J gene is TRBJ1-1, the V gene TRBV5-6; D not resolved. Germline V gene data show CDR1 as SGHDT and CDR2 as YYEEEE. The CDR3 is 13 residues long. V lost 5 bases and J lost 4, with 12 bases in between. CDR3 nucleotide sequence: TGTGCCAGCAGACTGTACCCCTCCACTGAAGCTTTCTTT. It translates to CASRLYPSTEAFF.

This clone was recorded only once. The V and J genes are TRBV9 and TRBJ2-1, with TRBD1 matching 8 bases. Trimming removed 0 bases from V and 7 bases from J; junction bases left unmatched: 12. Germline CDR1 and CDR2: SGDLS and YYNGEE. CDR3 length: 17 amino acids. The CDR3 DNA sequence: TGTGCCAGCAGCGTAGGGGTTGGCAGGGGGCGGCGGAATGAGCAGTTCTTC. Translating gives CASSVGVGRGRRNEQFF.

This sequence joins TRBV27 and TRBJ2-3; D ambiguous. The germline V gene encodes CDR1 MNHEY and CDR2 SMNVEV (reference sequence). The CDR3 length is 12 residues. Trimming stripped 5 bases from V and 0 bases from J, with 3 bases between. The CDR3 region is CASSPSTDTQYF. The CDR3 region has the DNA TGTGCCAGCAGTCCGAGCACAGATACGCAGTATTTT.

The chain recombines TRBV4-1 with TRBJ2-5; 9 bases are shared with TRBD2. V lost 1 base to trimming and J lost 5 bases; unmatched junction nucleotides: 8. This CDR3 contains 16 residues. In germline, CDR1 is MGHRA, CDR2 YSYEKL. The CDR3 coding sequence is TGCGCCAGCAGCCAAGCATTAGCGGGAGATGTGGAGACCCAGTACTTC. This gives the protein CASSQALAGDVETQYF.

The V and J genes are TRBV19 and TRBJ2-2, with 12 bases fitting TRBD2. Per the germline V gene, CDR1 is LNHDA and CDR2 is SQIVND (reference sequence). The junction had 9 bases not matched to a gene; V was cut back by 7 bases and J by 6 bases. This CDR3 has 16 residues. The CDR3 region has the DNA TGTGCCAGTACTAGCGGGAGGGCCGGTATGGCCGGGGAGCTGTTTTTT. Protein product: CASTSGRAGMAGELFF.

The rearrangement joins TRBV7-2 to TRBJ2-7; tentatively, D is TRBD1 (5 bases). Trimming pared 6 bases from V and 6 bases from J, leaving 21 bases between. Germline CDR1 is SGHTA and CDR2 is FQGNSA. This CDR3 is 15 amino acids long. CDR3 nucleotides: TGTGCCAGCAGTACGTTAGGGGCTAGTTTATCCGAGCAGTACTTC. As protein: CASSTLGASLSEQYF.

The chain couples TRBV18 to TRBJ2-5, with D uncertain. Looked up from germline, CDR1 is KGHSH and CDR2 is LQKENI. The CDR3 covers 13 residues. Between the trimmed V and J ends, which lost 4 bases and 2 bases, there was a span of 8 bases. The CDR3 here is CASSRGRQETQYF. The CDR3 nucleotides read TGTGCCAGCTCACGTGGCAGGCAAGAGACCCAGTACTTC.

V gene TRBV5-1 combines with J gene TRBJ1-6; 9 nucleotides match TRBD1. The CDR3 has 16 amino acids. Germline values: CDR1 SGHRS, CDR2 YFSETQ. The junction had 5 bases not matched to a gene; V was cut back by 0 bases and J by 7 bases. The CDR3 nucleotides are TGCGCCAGCAGCTTGGCTGCGGGACAGGGAAATTCACCCCTCCACTTT. Its translation: CASSLAAGQGNSPLHF.

This clone has more than one count but fewer than ten. The V gene is TRBV7-9, the J gene TRBJ1-5; 8 bases are shared with TRBD1. V shed 4 bases, J shed 0 bases, and the junction held 5 bases outside the gene matches. The CDR3 is made up of 16 amino acids. The germline gives CDR1 SEHNR, CDR2 FQNEAQ (reference sequence). In nucleotides, the CDR3 is TGTGCCAGCAGCTCAGGGGGCCCGGATAGCAATCAGCCCCAGCATTTT. Amino acid sequence: CASSSGGPDSNQPQHF.

V and J are TRBV9 and TRBJ2-2; 7 positions agree with TRBD2. The V segment lost 4 bases and the J segment 4 bases; nucleotides outside the gene matches: 7. The CDR3 is 15 residues long. CDR1 and CDR2 from the germline V gene are SGDLS and YYNGEE. For the CDR3, the DNA is TGTGCCAGCAGCCCACGACTAGCAGTCACCGGGGAGCTGTTTTTT. Translating it yields CASSPRLAVTGELFF. The whole variable domain, remainder taken from reference TRBV9 and TRBJ2-2, is DSGVTQTPKHLITATGQRVTLRCSPRSGDLSVYWYQQSLDQGLQFLIQYYNGEERAKGNILERFSAQQFPDLHSELNLSSLELGDSALYFCASSPRLAVTGELFFGEGSRLTVL.

This clone was detected only once. V is TRBV5-6 and J is TRBJ2-3; TRBD1 aligns across 10 bases. The CDR3 is 17 residues long. The germline gives CDR1 SGHDT, CDR2 YYEEEE. Unmatched junction bases numbered 13, after V lost 3 bases and J lost 6 bases. CDR3 sequence: CASSSTLKGQGWDTQYF. The CDR3 DNA follows: TGTGCCAGCAGCTCTACGCTCAAGGGACAGGGGTGGGATACGCAGTATTTT.

The chain links TRBV19 to TRBJ1-2; D may be TRBD1 (5 bases). Germline lookup yields CDR1 LNHDA and CDR2 SQIVND (reference sequence). Trimming took 4 bases from V and 7 from J, leaving 13 bases between them. The length of the CDR3 is 13 residues. CDR3: CASSRSAGGGYTF. The CDR3 bases are TGTGCCAGTAGTAGGAGCGCGGGGGGTGGCTACACCTTC. Supplemented by reference TRBV19 and TRBJ1-2, the full variable domain reads DGGITQSPKYLFRKEGQNVTLSCEQNLNHDAMYWYRQDPGQGLRLIYYSQIVNDFQKGDIAEGYSVSREKKESFPLTVTSAQKNPTAFYLCASSRSAGGGYTFGSGTRLTVV.

For the CDR3, the DNA is TGCGCCAGCAGCTTCGACAGGGTCAACTATGGCTACACCTTC. Translation: CASSFDRVNYGYTF. This rearrangement joins TRBV5-1 to TRBJ1-2; 7 bases are shared with TRBD1. The J segment lost 2 bases and the V segment lost 2 bases, leaving 3 bases of the junction unmatched. The CDR3 is 14 amino acids. Germline CDR1 reads SGHRS; CDR2 reads YFSETQ. Using reference TRBV5-1 and TRBJ1-2 for the parts outside the CDR3, the full variable domain is KAGVTQTPRYLIKTRGQQVTLSCSPISGHRSVSWYQQTPGQGLQFLFEYFSETQRNKGNFPGRFSGRQFSNSRSEMNVSTLELGDSALYLCASSFDRVNYGYTFGSGTRLTVV.

J is TRBJ2-1 and V is TRBV7-9; tentatively, D is TRBD1 (7 bases). Trimming took 5 bases from V and 4 from J, leaving 15 bases between them. From germline, CDR1 is SEHNR and CDR2 FQNEAQ (reference sequence). This CDR3 is 15 amino acids long. CDR3: CASSPPGGLYNEQFF. For the CDR3, the DNA is TGTGCCAGCAGCCCCCCAGGGGGGCTTTACAATGAGCAGTTCTTC. Using reference TRBV7-9 and TRBJ2-1 for the parts outside the CDR3, the full variable domain is DTGVSQNPRHKITKRGQNVTFRCDPISEHNRLYWYRQTLGQGPEFLTYFQNEAQLEKSRLLSDRFSAERPKGSFSTLEIQRTEQGDSAMYLCASSPPGGLYNEQFFGPGTRLTVL.

The rearrangement uses TRBV4-3 and TRBJ1-2; no clear D. The CDR3 runs 13 residues. Germline CDR1 reads LGHNA; CDR2 reads YSLEER. Trimming removed 3 bases at V and 3 bases at J, with 8 bases between. The CDR3 DNA follows: TGCGCCAGCAGCCACGCGTCTTACTATGGCTACACCTTC. Translation gives CASSHASYYGYTF.

The rearrangement links TRBV29-1 to TRBJ2-1; 7 bases match TRBD2. The length of the CDR3 is 13 residues. Trimming at V came to 5 bases and at J to 3 bases, leaving 4 bases not matched to a gene. Looked up from germline, CDR1 is SQVTM and CDR2 is ANQGSEA. Here the CDR3 reads CSVQPSGYNEQFF. The DNA of the CDR3 is TGCAGCGTTCAGCCTAGCGGCTACAATGAGCAGTTCTTC.

For the CDR3, the DNA is TGTGCCAGCAGCGCCGGACTAGCGGACCACACCGGGGAGCTGTTTTTT. The encoded protein is CASSAGLADHTGELFF. The genes are TRBV7-3 and TRBJ2-2; 10 positions match TRBD2. Germline trimming cut 5 bases from V and 3 bases from J; bases unmatched to any gene: 6. This CDR3 contains 16 residues. The germline V gene has CDR1 SGHTA and CDR2 FQGTGA.

J is TRBJ2-5 and V is TRBV5-1, with a possible D match to TRBD2 (6 bases). Trimming stripped 0 bases from V and 4 bases from J, with 13 bases between. The CDR3 contains 15 residues. Per the germline V gene, CDR1 is SGHRS and CDR2 is YFSETQ. CDR3 DNA: TGCGCCAGCAGCTTGGGTCCGCGGGGCGGAGAGACCCAGTACTTC. Translated: CASSLGPRGGETQYF. Based on the CDR3 plus reference TRBV5-1 and TRBJ2-5, the full variable domain is KAGVTQTPRYLIKTRGQQVTLSCSPISGHRSVSWYQQTPGQGLQFLFEYFSETQRNKGNFPGRFSGRQFSNSRSEMNVSTLELGDSALYLCASSLGPRGGETQYFGPGTRLLVL.

As regards this clone: The same CDR3 can be traced to other DNA sequences in this sample. The CDR3 DNA sequence: TGTGCCAGCAGTCCTGACAGGGCAGGGAATCAGCCCCAGCATTTT. Translated, it gives CASSPDRAGNQPQHF. J is TRBJ1-5 and V is TRBV2; 7 nucleotides agree with TRBD1. In germline, CDR1 is SNHLY, CDR2 FYNNEI. The V segment lost 5 bases and the J segment 4 bases; nucleotides outside the gene matches: 8. The CDR3 is 15 amino acids.

V gene TRBV7-9 combines with J gene TRBJ2-5; 13 bases align to TRBD2. From germline, CDR1 is SEHNR and CDR2 FQNEAQ (reference sequence). The junction had 3 bases not matched to a gene; V was cut back by 5 bases and J by 3 bases. The CDR3 has 15 amino acids. CDR3 bases: TGTGCCAGCAGCGTAGGACTAGCGGGGGAAGAGACCCAGTACTTC. Encoded protein: CASSVGLAGEETQYF.

The chain couples TRBV29-1 to TRBJ2-1; perhaps TRBD2 as D (6 bases). Trimming cost V 7 bases and J 4 bases, with 17 bases left between them. This CDR3 region has 14 residues. Germline CDR1 SQVTM, CDR2 ANQGSEA. The CDR3 nucleotides read TGCAGCGCCCGGTTTAGCGGCCCTTACAATGAGCAGTTCTTC. Its translation is CSARFSGPYNEQFF.

The V call is TRBV27, the J call TRBJ1-5, with 9 nucleotides matching TRBD1. The CDR3 has 16 residues. V lost 4 bases, J lost 6 bases, and 10 bases stayed unmatched. CDR1 MNHEY and CDR2 SMNVEV come from the germline V gene (reference sequence). CDR3 sequence: CASSSTGTGNSQPQHF. Here the CDR3 DNA reads TGTGCCAGCAGTTCCACCGGGACAGGGAATAGTCAGCCCCAGCATTTT.

This chain links TRBV5-1 with TRBJ1-1; no clear D gene. Germline-derived CDR1 and CDR2 are SGHRS and YFSETQ. V was shortened by 0 bases and J by 1 base, with 10 bases between the two germline ends. CDR3 length: 15 amino acids. The CDR3 nucleotides read TGCGCCAGCAGCTTGGGGTTAGGAGCGAACACTGAAGCTTTCTTT. Residues: CASSLGLGANTEAFF.

J is TRBJ2-3 and V is TRBV7-3; a weak D match, TRBD1 (6 bases). Germline lookup yields CDR1 SGHTA and CDR2 FQGTGA. This CDR3 spans 15 amino acids. V lost 5 bases, J lost 4 bases, and 16 bases lay in between. CDR3 region: CASSLVGAVADTQYF. In DNA, the CDR3 is TGTGCCAGCAGCCTGGTGGGGGCGGTGGCAGATACGCAGTATTTT.